Below are 27 T cell receptor beta chains sequenced from a single sample in a study of blood T cell repertoires in COVID-19. Sequenced by immunoSEQ multiplex PCR; TCRdb stores in-frame clones only, minus some. The data show nearly 400,000 clones, roughly 91% seen once. Sequencing used PBMCs or T cells enriched from blood (not recorded which). These receptors all come from a woman aged 25 to 39 who had recovered from COVID-19.

The chain recombines TRBV4-1 with TRBJ1-6, with TRBD1 identical over 7 bases. Germline-derived CDR1 and CDR2 are MGHRA and YSYEKL. The CDR3 sequence is 15 residues long. V shed 4 bases, J shed 9 bases, and the junction held 9 bases outside the gene matches. The CDR3 bases are TGCGCCAGCAGCCTCGTAGGGGGCGAGGGTTCACCCCTCCACTTT. Its translation: CASSLVGGEGSPLHF.

The chain joins TRBV11-3 to TRBJ2-2, with D possibly matching TRBD1 (5 bases). The CDR3 is made up of 16 amino acids. Germline assignment: CDR1 SGHNT and CDR2 YENEEA. Trimming took off 0 bases at V and 1 base at J, with 9 bases between the two ends. The CDR3 sequence is CASSLDRTGNTGELFF. The CDR3 bases are TGTGCCAGCAGCTTAGATCGAACAGGGAACACCGGGGAGCTGTTTTTT.

This clone was observed a few times. The chain has TRBV7-2 and TRBJ1-1; D remains ambiguous. The CDR3 is 14 amino acids. Germline V lookup: CDR1 SGHTA, CDR2 FQGNSA. The V and J ends lost 2 bases and 1 base respectively, with 8 bases between them. In DNA, the CDR3 is TGTGCCAGCAGCTTATACGGGAGGAACACTGAAGCTTTCTTT. Protein: CASSLYGRNTEAFF.

This clone was seen only once. The rearrangement joins TRBV6-2 or TRBV6-3 to TRBJ1-5; D not resolved. The V and J ends lost 2 bases and 4 bases respectively, with 6 bases between them. The CDR3 is made up of 13 amino acids. CDR1 MNHEY and CDR2 SVGEGT come from the germline V gene. CDR3 coding DNA: TGTGCCAGCAGTTACGTCCCTAATCAGCCCCAGCATTTT. Its translation: CASSYVPNQPQHF.

The rearrangement joins TRBV5-4 to TRBJ2-3; D perhaps matches TRBD1 (6 bases). This CDR3 has 12 amino acids. The V end was cut by 0 bases, the J end by 9 bases, with 8 bases between. The germline V gene encodes CDR1 SGHNT and CDR2 YYREEE (reference sequence). The CDR3 sequence: CASSLDRDTQYF. The CDR3 bases are TGTGCCAGCAGCTTGGACAGGGACACGCAGTATTTT.

The chain couples TRBV5-1 to TRBJ2-4, with TRBD2 as a possible D gene (6 bases). The CDR3 is made up of 14 amino acids. V lost 0 bases to trimming and J lost 8 bases, with 12 bases between them. CDR1 is SGHRS, CDR2 YFSETQ, per germline. The CDR3 loop reads CASSLAEGSDIQYF. The CDR3 nucleotides read TGCGCCAGCAGCTTGGCGGAGGGGTCAGACATTCAGTACTTC.

This chain links TRBV4-1 with TRBJ2-1, with 8 bases lining up with TRBD1. This CDR3 comprises 15 residues. CDR1 is MGHRA and CDR2 is YSYEKL in the germline V gene. V dropped 2 bases and J dropped 11; count of bases not matched to a gene: 11. CDR3 nucleotide sequence: TGCGCCAGCAGCCAACCAGGGGGCAACCGCCGACAGCAGTTCTTC. Protein product: CASSQPGGNRRQQFF.

CDR3: CASSIDRITEAFF. Written as DNA, the CDR3 is TGTGCCAGCAGTATAGACAGAATAACTGAAGCTTTCTTT. J is TRBJ1-1 and V is TRBV2; tentative D call: TRBD1 (5 bases). Deletions cut 5 bases from V and 5 bases from J, with 12 bases between. This CDR3 spans 13 amino acids. Per germline, CDR1 SNHLY and CDR2 FYNNEI.

This clone has just a few counts. The chain carries TRBV10-3 and TRBJ1-5; TRBD1 is a possible D gene (5 bases). The CDR3 is 15 amino acids. Germline lookup yields CDR1 ENHRY and CDR2 SYGVKD. The V gene lost 0 bases and the J gene lost 3 bases, with 9 bases spanning the gap. DNA of the CDR3: TGTGCCATCAGTGAGTCTGGGGCTTACAATCAGCCCCAGCATTTT. Translating gives CAISESGAYNQPQHF.

CDR3 residues: CASSPGTDNYGYTF. The CDR3 DNA reads TGCGCCAGCAGCCCGGGGACAGATAACTATGGCTACACCTTC. V usage is TRBV5-1 and J usage is TRBJ1-2; 7 positions match TRBD1. The CDR3 loop spans 14 amino acids. The J segment lost 1 base and the V segment lost 4 bases, leaving 4 bases of the junction unmatched. From germline, CDR1 is SGHRS and CDR2 YFSETQ.

The J gene is TRBJ2-2, the V gene TRBV11-2, with 7 nucleotides matching TRBD1. The V and J ends lost 5 bases and 2 bases, in that order; junction bases with no gene match: 8. Germline assignment: CDR1 SGHAT and CDR2 FQNNGV. The CDR3 extends over 16 amino acids. CDR3 nucleotide sequence: TGTGCCAGCAGCCGGACCACAGGGGTTAACACCGGGGAGCTGTTTTTT. Residues: CASSRTTGVNTGELFF.

The table lists this clone with a few counts. This rearrangement joins TRBV28 to TRBJ1-2; tentative D call: TRBD1 (5 bases). This CDR3 contains 11 residues. Germline-derived CDR1 and CDR2 are MDHEN and SYDVKM. The V end lost 8 bases, the J end lost 9 bases, and 13 bases lay between the germline ends. CDR3 sequence: CASGQPPRYTF. CDR3 coding DNA: TGTGCCAGCGGACAACCGCCTCGCTACACCTTC.

The chain uses TRBV3-1 (or the pseudogene TRBV3-2) and TRBJ2-2, with 14 bases lining up with TRBD2. J lost 7 bases, V lost 3 bases, and 7 bases had no gene match. Germline V gives CDR1 LGHDT, CDR2 YNNKEL (reference sequence). This CDR3 is 17 amino acids long. CDR3: CASSQGLAGVSGGELFF. The CDR3 coding sequence is TGTGCCAGCAGCCAGGGACTAGCGGGAGTATCGGGCGGGGAGCTGTTTTTT.

This clone was seen a single time. DNA for the CDR3: TGTGCCAGTAGGGACTCCCAAATCAGGGGCCGGGACCCTAGAACGGGTGGGGCCAACGTCCTGACTTTC. Translating gives CASRDSQIRGRDPRTGGANVLTF. The V and J genes are TRBV19 and TRBJ2-6, with D perhaps TRBD1 (6 bases). CDR3 length equals 23 residues. CDR1 and CDR2 from the germline V gene are LNHDA and SQIVND (reference sequence). The V and J ends lost 6 bases and 3 bases respectively, with 36 bases between them.

The chain is built from TRBV11-2 and TRBJ2-7; the match to TRBD2 covers 12 bases. After removal of 2 bases from V and 7 bases from J, the junction contained 6 bases not matched to a gene. The CDR3 extends over 15 amino acids. From germline, CDR1 is SGHAT and CDR2 FQNNGV. The CDR3, as DNA: TGTGCCAGCAGCTTACTAGCGGGAGGGCCGGAAGAGCAGTACTTC. It is translated as CASSLLAGGPEEQYF.

The V call is TRBV27, the J call TRBJ2-2; TRBD2 agrees at 8 bases. CDR1 MNHEY and CDR2 SMNVEV come from the germline V gene (reference sequence). Germline trimming cut 8 bases from V and 2 bases from J; bases unmatched to any gene: 10. The CDR3 contains 16 residues. This CDR3 reads CASGPNSGGNTGELFF. CDR3 sequence (DNA): TGTGCCAGCGGACCCAACAGCGGGGGCAACACCGGGGAGCTGTTTTTT.

The gene calls are TRBV30 and TRBJ1-2; the D gene is possibly TRBD1 (5 bases). The germline V gene encodes CDR1 GTSNPN and CDR2 SVGIG (reference sequence). The CDR3 has 14 amino acids. V shed 2 bases and J shed 5 bases, with 15 bases lying between them. The CDR3 DNA reads TGTGCCTGGAGTTCGGGACTCACGGATTATGGCTACACCTTC. Protein sequence: CAWSSGLTDYGYTF.

The chain is built from TRBV10-3 and TRBJ1-2; D unclear. This CDR3 spans 15 amino acids. With 3 bases removed from V and 4 bases from J, the gap between germline ends came to 15 bases. Germline assignment: CDR1 ENHRY and CDR2 SYGVKD. The chain's CDR3 is CAISDGWTSSYGYTF. The DNA of the CDR3 is TGTGCCATCAGTGACGGGTGGACTAGCAGCTATGGCTACACCTTC.

The chain carries TRBV28 and TRBJ1-2; 7 bases line up with TRBD1. There are 19 residues in the CDR3. Germline loops: CDR1 MDHEN, CDR2 SYDVKM. V shed 5 bases and J 2 bases; nucleotides not matched to a gene: 20. This CDR3 is CASSRNDRVPNSRNYGYTF. The CDR3 DNA reads as TGTGCCAGCAGTAGAAACGACAGGGTTCCTAACTCCAGGAACTATGGCTACACCTTC.

The chain employs TRBV5-1 and TRBJ2-7; 8 nucleotides match TRBD2. The CDR3 contains 16 residues. Per the germline V gene, CDR1 is SGHRS and CDR2 is YFSETQ. J was trimmed by 4 bases and V by 0 bases; bases with no gene match: 9. CDR3 amino acids: CASSLAGGSGSYEQYF. The CDR3 bases are TGCGCCAGCAGCTTGGCGGGGGGGAGCGGCAGTTACGAGCAGTACTTC.

J is TRBJ2-5 and V is TRBV7-2; 14 nucleotides agree with TRBD2. CDR3 length: 18 amino acids. The germline V gene encodes CDR1 SGHTA and CDR2 FQGNSA. Unmatched junction bases numbered 13, after V lost 5 bases and J lost 5 bases. This CDR3 is CASSHGTSGGPRWETQYF. The CDR3 DNA is TGTGCCAGCAGCCACGGGACTAGCGGGGGCCCCAGGTGGGAGACCCAGTACTTC.

The V gene is TRBV4-1, the J gene TRBJ2-7, with 9 bases matching TRBD2. The CDR3 spans 15 residues. Per the germline V gene, CDR1 is MGHRA and CDR2 is YSYEKL. Losses at the gene ends were 1 base for V and 3 bases for J; bases not matched to a gene: 4. CDR3 bases: TGCGCCAGCAGCCAAGCCGGGACTAGCCTCTACGAGCAGTACTTC. It is translated as CASSQAGTSLYEQYF.

The J gene is TRBJ2-7, the V gene TRBV28, with 9 bases aligning to TRBD1. The V gene's germline CDR1 is MDHEN and CDR2 SYDVKM. The CDR3 covers 16 residues. V trimming: 6 bases; J trimming: 7 bases; junction bases outside the gene matches: 16. CDR3 sequence (DNA): TGTGCCAGCAGCCCTACGAACAGGGGGCCGGCGGGGGAGCAGTACTTC. This translates into CASSPTNRGPAGEQYF.

V and J are TRBV5-6 and TRBJ1-1; no definite D call. The V gene's germline CDR1 is SGHDT and CDR2 YYEEEE. The ends were cut back, 0 bases at V and 0 bases at J, with 6 bases in the middle. CDR3 length equals 14 residues. The CDR3 nucleotides are TGTGCCAGCAGCTTGGGCGGGGTGAACACTGAAGCTTTCTTT. As protein: CASSLGGVNTEAFF.

The rearrangement joins TRBV20-1 to TRBJ1-1; no reliable D call. The CDR3 is 12 residues long. Germline V CDR1 and CDR2: DFQATT, SNEGSKA (reference sequence). The V end was cut by 3 bases, the J end by 2 bases, with 7 bases between. This CDR3 is CSASPVNTEAFF. The CDR3 nucleotides are TGCAGTGCTAGTCCGGTAAACACTGAAGCTTTCTTT.

The V call is TRBV7-3, the J call TRBJ2-2; 8 bases match TRBD1. Trimming removed 5 bases from V and 4 bases from J; junction bases left unmatched: 3. The CDR3 runs to 14 residues. The germline V gene encodes CDR1 SGHTA and CDR2 FQGTGA. This CDR3 reads CASSQGASTGELFF. For the CDR3, the DNA is TGTGCCAGCAGCCAGGGGGCGAGCACCGGGGAGCTGTTTTTT.

J is TRBJ2-7 and V is TRBV5-1; 7 positions match TRBD1. The germline V gene encodes CDR1 SGHRS and CDR2 YFSETQ. Germline trimming cut 4 bases from V and 0 bases from J; bases unmatched to any gene: 7. The length of the CDR3 is 15 residues. Here the CDR3 DNA reads TGCGCCAGCAGCCCCGAACGGGACAGCTCCTACGAGCAGTACTTC. Its protein product is CASSPERDSSYEQYF.